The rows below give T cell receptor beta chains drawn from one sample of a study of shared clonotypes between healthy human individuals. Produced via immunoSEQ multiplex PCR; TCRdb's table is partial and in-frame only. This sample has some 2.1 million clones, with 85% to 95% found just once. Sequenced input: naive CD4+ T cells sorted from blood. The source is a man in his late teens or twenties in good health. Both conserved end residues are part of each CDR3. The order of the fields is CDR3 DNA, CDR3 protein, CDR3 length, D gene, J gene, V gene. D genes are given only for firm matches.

cdr3_nt: TGTGCCAGCAGCCTAGGAGAGAATCAGCCCCAGCATTTT
cdr3_aa: CASSLGENQPQHF
cdr3_length: 13
d_call: NA
j_call: TRBJ1-5
v_call: TRBV7-3

cdr3_nt: TGTGCCAGCAGCTTGGGACTAGCGGGGGGCTCTAGCACAGATACGCAGTATTTT
cdr3_aa: CASSLGLAGGSSTDTQYF
cdr3_length: 18
d_call: TRBD2
j_call: TRBJ2-3
v_call: TRBV5-4

cdr3_nt: TGTGCCAGCAGTGATCTCGCCGGGGACGTGGTTAATGAGCAGTTCTTC
cdr3_aa: CASSDLAGDVVNEQFF
cdr3_length: 16
d_call: NA
j_call: TRBJ2-1
v_call: TRBV25-1

cdr3_nt: TGTGCCAGCAGTGAAGGGTTCGCGGGTCTCTCCTACGAGCAGTACTTC
cdr3_aa: CASSEGFAGLSYEQYF
cdr3_length: 16
d_call: NA
j_call: TRBJ2-7
v_call: TRBV2

cdr3_nt: TGTGCCAGCAGTTTGGGGGGCAACTATGGCTACACCTTC
cdr3_aa: CASSLGGNYGYTF
cdr3_length: 13
d_call: NA
j_call: TRBJ1-2
v_call: TRBV28

cdr3_nt: TGTGCCAGCAGTTTCGGTTATGGCTCCTACAATGAGCAGTTCTTC
cdr3_aa: CASSFGYGSYNEQFF
cdr3_length: 15
d_call: NA
j_call: TRBJ2-1
v_call: TRBV6-5

cdr3_nt: TGTGCCAGCAGGGGGACAGGGTTCTACGAGCAGTACTTC
cdr3_aa: CASRGTGFYEQYF
cdr3_length: 13
d_call: TRBD1
j_call: TRBJ2-7
v_call: TRBV2

cdr3_nt: TGTGCCAGCAGCCTTGACGTAGGTGTGGGAGTGGGGTTGGAGACCCAGTACTTC
cdr3_aa: CASSLDVGVGVGLETQYF
cdr3_length: 18
d_call: NA
j_call: TRBJ2-5
v_call: TRBV5-6

cdr3_nt: TGTGCCAGCAGCGTAGGAATGGGGGGAAACACTGAAGCTTTCTTT
cdr3_aa: CASSVGMGGNTEAFF
cdr3_length: 15
d_call: NA
j_call: TRBJ1-1
v_call: TRBV9

cdr3_nt: TGTGCCAGCAGCTTCTCAGGGGCTGGGGGCACAGATACGCAGTATTTT
cdr3_aa: CASSFSGAGGTDTQYF
cdr3_length: 16
d_call: NA
j_call: TRBJ2-3
v_call: TRBV7-6

cdr3_nt: TGTGCCAGCGAAGGGGAGGAGGGTCAGCCCCAGCATTTT
cdr3_aa: CASEGEEGQPQHF
cdr3_length: 13
d_call: NA
j_call: TRBJ1-5
v_call: TRBV2

cdr3_nt: TGTGCCAGCAGCGCGAGGTCAGATACGCAGTATTTT
cdr3_aa: CASSARSDTQYF
cdr3_length: 12
d_call: NA
j_call: TRBJ2-3
v_call: TRBV9

cdr3_nt: TGCGCCAGCAGCCAGGGGCGCGGCAGCGGGAGGGCCACAGATACGCAGTATTTT
cdr3_aa: CASSQGRGSGRATDTQYF
cdr3_length: 18
d_call: TRBD2
j_call: TRBJ2-3
v_call: TRBV4-3

cdr3_nt: TGTGCCAGCTCACCCTCCGGGCCGAGCTCTGGAAACACCATATATTTT
cdr3_aa: CASSPSGPSSGNTIYF
cdr3_length: 16
d_call: NA
j_call: TRBJ1-3
v_call: TRBV18

cdr3_nt: TGTGCCAGCAGCTTAGGGGGGCACTCCCCCTACAATGAGCAGTTCTTC
cdr3_aa: CASSLGGHSPYNEQFF
cdr3_length: 16
d_call: NA
j_call: TRBJ2-1
v_call: TRBV5-4

cdr3_nt: TGTGCCAGCAGCCTCGGGACTAGCGGAAGCACAGATACGCAGTATTTT
cdr3_aa: CASSLGTSGSTDTQYF
cdr3_length: 16
d_call: TRBD2
j_call: TRBJ2-3
v_call: TRBV11-3

cdr3_nt: TGTGCCAGCAGCCCAGGGGGCAGGAACACTGAAGCTTTCTTT
cdr3_aa: CASSPGGRNTEAFF
cdr3_length: 14
d_call: TRBD1
j_call: TRBJ1-1
v_call: TRBV7-3

cdr3_nt: TGTGCCAGCAAGAGTCAGCCCCAGCATTTT
cdr3_aa: CASKSQPQHF
cdr3_length: 10
d_call: NA
j_call: TRBJ1-5
v_call: TRBV25-1

cdr3_nt: TGTGCCAGCAGCGTAGAGGGCAGCGGGGGGGCCACAGATACGCAGTATTTT
cdr3_aa: CASSVEGSGGATDTQYF
cdr3_length: 17
d_call: TRBD2
j_call: TRBJ2-3
v_call: TRBV9

cdr3_nt: TGTGCCAGCAGCCGACAGGGAGGGGTGAATGAGCAGTTCTTC
cdr3_aa: CASSRQGGVNEQFF
cdr3_length: 14
d_call: NA
j_call: TRBJ2-1
v_call: TRBV6-5

cdr3_nt: TGTGCCAGTAGTATAGCCTCAGGGGGCGTGTACGAGCAGTACTTC
cdr3_aa: CASSIASGGVYEQYF
cdr3_length: 15
d_call: TRBD1
j_call: TRBJ2-7
v_call: TRBV19

cdr3_nt: TGTGCCAGCAGTGAGTCGGGCTATAATTCACCCCTCCACTTT
cdr3_aa: CASSESGYNSPLHF
cdr3_length: 14
d_call: NA
j_call: TRBJ1-6
v_call: TRBV6-6

cdr3_nt: TGTGCCAGCAGCTTACAGCCCTACAATGAGCAGTTCTTC
cdr3_aa: CASSLQPYNEQFF
cdr3_length: 13
d_call: NA
j_call: TRBJ2-1
v_call: TRBV11-3

cdr3_nt: TGTGCCAGCAGCCCGGGTCAGGGGGGCTACACCTTC
cdr3_aa: CASSPGQGGYTF
cdr3_length: 12
d_call: NA
j_call: TRBJ1-2
v_call: TRBV9

cdr3_nt: TGTGCCAGCAGCCCAGGGACTTTTGGGTACGAGCAGTACTTC
cdr3_aa: CASSPGTFGYEQYF
cdr3_length: 14
d_call: NA
j_call: TRBJ2-7
v_call: TRBV7-6

cdr3_nt: TGTGCCAGCAGCGTAGAAAGCGGGGCGGCCGGGGAGCTGTTTTTT
cdr3_aa: CASSVESGAAGELFF
cdr3_length: 15
d_call: TRBD2
j_call: TRBJ2-2
v_call: TRBV9